This T cell receptor beta chain was observed in a study of cytomegalovirus exposure and HLA in healthy donors. Study overall: According to later analysis, the same platform produced the roughly 120 validation and several hundred first-cohort repertoires. The study's findings and limits: Subsequent analysis revealed that first-cohort TCR clusters tended to co-occur in the 120 validation repertoires. The authors enumerated over 150 TCR beta chains as linked to cytomegalovirus.

V was pared by 6 bases and J by 4 bases, with 15 bases between. This CDR3 is built from 15 residues. Germline CDR1 is LNHDA and CDR2 is SQIVND (reference sequence). From the roughly 110-subject validation cohort, which was separate from the approximately 670-subject first cohort, the donors were drawn. Turning to this clone: Its antigen is still unknown.

The protocol was immunoSEQ multiplex PCR, while the TCRdb copy is restricted to in-frame clones and leaves out a portion. The sample shows 150,000 to 200,000 clones, about 89% of them seen only once. This TCR derives from a man younger than 35 in good health and CMV-seropositive. What was sequenced was PBMCs. The V gene is TRBV19, the J gene TRBJ1-4, with D maybe TRBD1 (5 bases). The CDR3 bases are TGTGCCAGTAGCATATACAGGAAGGGTAATGAAAAACTGTTTTTT. This codes for CASSIYRKGNEKLFF. Full variable domain (missing parts from reference TRBV19 and TRBJ1-4): DGGITQSPKYLFRKEGQNVTLSCEQNLNHDAMYWYRQDPGQGLRLIYYSQIVNDFQKGDIAEGYSVSREKKESFPLTVTSAQKNPTAFYLCASSIYRKGNEKLFFGSGTQLSVL.